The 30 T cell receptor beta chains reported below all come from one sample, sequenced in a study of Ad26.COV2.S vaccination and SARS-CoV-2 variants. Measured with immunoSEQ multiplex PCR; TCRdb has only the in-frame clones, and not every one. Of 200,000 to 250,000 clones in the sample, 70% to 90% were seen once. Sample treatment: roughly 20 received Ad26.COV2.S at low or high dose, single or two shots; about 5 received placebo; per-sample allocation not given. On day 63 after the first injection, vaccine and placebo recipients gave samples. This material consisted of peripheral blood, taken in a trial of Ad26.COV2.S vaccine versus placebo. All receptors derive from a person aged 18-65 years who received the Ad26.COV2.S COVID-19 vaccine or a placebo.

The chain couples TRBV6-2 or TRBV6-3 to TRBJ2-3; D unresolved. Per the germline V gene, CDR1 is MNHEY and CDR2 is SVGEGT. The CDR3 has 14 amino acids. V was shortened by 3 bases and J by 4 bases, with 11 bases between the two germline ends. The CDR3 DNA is TGTGCCAGCAGTTATCCCACCGGCGCAGATACGCAGTATTTT. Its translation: CASSYPTGADTQYF.

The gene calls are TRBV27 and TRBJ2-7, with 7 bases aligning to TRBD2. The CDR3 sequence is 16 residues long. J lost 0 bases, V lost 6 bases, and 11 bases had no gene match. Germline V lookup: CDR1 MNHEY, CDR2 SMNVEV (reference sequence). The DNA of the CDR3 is TGTGCCAGCAGACCCGCACAGCGGGGACGCTCCTACGAGCAGTACTTC. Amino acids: CASRPAQRGRSYEQYF.

CDR3 loop: CASSLDTSYEQYF. CDR3 sequence (DNA): TGTGCCAGCAGCTTGGACACGTCCTACGAGCAGTACTTC. The chain combines TRBV11-1 with TRBJ2-7; D perhaps matches TRBD1 (5 bases). V lost 3 bases, J lost 1 base, and 7 bases lay in between. CDR3 length: 13 amino acids. Germline V gene lookup returns CDR1 SGHAT and CDR2 FQDESV (reference sequence).

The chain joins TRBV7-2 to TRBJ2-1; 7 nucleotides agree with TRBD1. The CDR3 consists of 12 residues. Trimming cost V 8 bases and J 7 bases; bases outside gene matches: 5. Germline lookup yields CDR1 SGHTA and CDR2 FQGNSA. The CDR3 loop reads CASARGWNEQFF. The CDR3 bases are TGTGCCAGCGCCAGGGGGTGGAATGAGCAGTTCTTC.

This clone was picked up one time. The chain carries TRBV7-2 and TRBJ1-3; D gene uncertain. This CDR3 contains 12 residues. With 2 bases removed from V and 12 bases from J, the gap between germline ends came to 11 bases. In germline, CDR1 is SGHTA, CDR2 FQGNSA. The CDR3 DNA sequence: TGTGCCAGCAGCTTATTAGGCAGGAGCATATATTTT. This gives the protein CASSLLGRSIYF.

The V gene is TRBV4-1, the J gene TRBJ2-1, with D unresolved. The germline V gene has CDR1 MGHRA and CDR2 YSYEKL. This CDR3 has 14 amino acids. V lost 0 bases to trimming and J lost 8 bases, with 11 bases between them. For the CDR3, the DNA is TGCGCCAGCAGCCAAGATCACTCCGAATATGAGCAGTTCTTC. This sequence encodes CASSQDHSEYEQFF.

CDR3 bases: TGCGCCAGCAGCCCCGGGGCCTACAATGAGCAGTTCTTC. Its protein is CASSPGAYNEQFF. This chain connects TRBV5-1 to TRBJ2-1, with D tentatively TRBD2 (5 bases). In germline, CDR1 is SGHRS, CDR2 YFSETQ. CDR3 length: 13 amino acids. V gave up 4 bases and J gave up 2 bases, with 7 bases separating them.

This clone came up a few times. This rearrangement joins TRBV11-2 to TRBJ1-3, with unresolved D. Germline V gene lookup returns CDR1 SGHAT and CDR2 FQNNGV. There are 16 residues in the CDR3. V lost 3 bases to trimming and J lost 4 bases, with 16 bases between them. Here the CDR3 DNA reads TGTGCCAGCAGCTTTATCCGGGCGGACCCGGGAAACACCATATATTTT. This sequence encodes CASSFIRADPGNTIYF.

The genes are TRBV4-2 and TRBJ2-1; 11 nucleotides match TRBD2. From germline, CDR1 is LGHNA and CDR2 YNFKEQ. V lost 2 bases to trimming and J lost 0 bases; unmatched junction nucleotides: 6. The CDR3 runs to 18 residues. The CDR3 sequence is CASSQPGLAVSSYNEQFF. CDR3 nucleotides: TGTGCCAGCAGCCAACCGGGACTAGCGGTGAGCTCCTACAATGAGCAGTTCTTC.

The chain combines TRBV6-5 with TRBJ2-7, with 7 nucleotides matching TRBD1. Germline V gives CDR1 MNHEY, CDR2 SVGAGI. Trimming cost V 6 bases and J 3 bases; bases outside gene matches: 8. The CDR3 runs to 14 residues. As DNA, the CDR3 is TGTGCCAGCAGGTCCCGGGACAGCTTCTACGAGCAGTACTTC. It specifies CASRSRDSFYEQYF.

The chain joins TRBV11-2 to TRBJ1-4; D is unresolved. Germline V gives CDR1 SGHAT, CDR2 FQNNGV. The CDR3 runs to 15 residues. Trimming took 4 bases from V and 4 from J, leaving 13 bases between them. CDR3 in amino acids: CASSSLTEYNEKLFF. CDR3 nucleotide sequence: TGTGCCAGCAGCTCCCTGACGGAGTATAATGAAAAACTGTTTTTT.

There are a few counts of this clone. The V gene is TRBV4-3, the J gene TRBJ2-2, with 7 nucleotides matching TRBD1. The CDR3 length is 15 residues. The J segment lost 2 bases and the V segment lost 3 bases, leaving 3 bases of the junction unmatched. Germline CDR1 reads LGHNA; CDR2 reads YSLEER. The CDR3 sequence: CASSQDRLNTGELFF. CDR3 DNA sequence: TGCGCCAGCAGCCAGGACAGGCTAAACACCGGGGAGCTGTTTTTT.

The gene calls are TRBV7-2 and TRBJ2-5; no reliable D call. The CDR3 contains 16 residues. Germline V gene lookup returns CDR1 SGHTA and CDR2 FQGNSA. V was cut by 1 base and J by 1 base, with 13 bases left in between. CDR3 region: CASSLGGWGSQETQYF. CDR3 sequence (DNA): TGTGCCAGCAGCTTAGGAGGATGGGGATCCCAAGAGACCCAGTACTTC.

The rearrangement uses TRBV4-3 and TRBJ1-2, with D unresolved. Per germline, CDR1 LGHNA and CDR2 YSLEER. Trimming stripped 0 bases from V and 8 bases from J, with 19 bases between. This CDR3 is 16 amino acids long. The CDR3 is CASSQDGIRAWTGYTF. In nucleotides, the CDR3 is TGCGCCAGCAGCCAAGACGGGATAAGGGCCTGGACCGGCTACACCTTC.

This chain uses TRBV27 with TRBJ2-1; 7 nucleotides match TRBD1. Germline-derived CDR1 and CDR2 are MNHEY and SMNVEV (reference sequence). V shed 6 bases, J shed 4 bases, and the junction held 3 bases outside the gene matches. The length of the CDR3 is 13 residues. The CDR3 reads CASRQGFYNEQFF. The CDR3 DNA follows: TGTGCCAGCAGACAGGGGTTTTACAATGAGCAGTTCTTC.

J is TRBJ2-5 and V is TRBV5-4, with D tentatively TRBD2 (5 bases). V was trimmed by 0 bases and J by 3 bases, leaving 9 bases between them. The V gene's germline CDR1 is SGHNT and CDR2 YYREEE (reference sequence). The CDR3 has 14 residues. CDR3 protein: CASSLGLAKETQYF. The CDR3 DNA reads TGTGCCAGCAGCTTGGGGCTAGCTAAAGAGACCCAGTACTTC.

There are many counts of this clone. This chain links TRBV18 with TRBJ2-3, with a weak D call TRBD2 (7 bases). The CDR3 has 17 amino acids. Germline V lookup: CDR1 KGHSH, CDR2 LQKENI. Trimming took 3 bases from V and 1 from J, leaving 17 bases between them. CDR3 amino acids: CASSPRPGGAGTDTQYF. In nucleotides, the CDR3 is TGTGCCAGCTCACCTCGCCCGGGGGGCGCGGGCACAGATACGCAGTATTTT.

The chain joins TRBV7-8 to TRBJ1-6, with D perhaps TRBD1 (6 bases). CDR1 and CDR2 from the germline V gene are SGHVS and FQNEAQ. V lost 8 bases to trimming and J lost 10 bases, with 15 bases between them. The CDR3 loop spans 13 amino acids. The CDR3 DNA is TGTGCCAGCTCCTCTAGGGGGGGATCACCCCTCCACTTT. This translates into CASSSRGGSPLHF.

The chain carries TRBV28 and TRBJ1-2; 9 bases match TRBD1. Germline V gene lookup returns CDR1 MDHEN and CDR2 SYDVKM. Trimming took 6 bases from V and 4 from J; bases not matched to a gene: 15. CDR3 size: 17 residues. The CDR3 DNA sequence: TGTGCCAGCAGCCAGGGACAGGGCCGAATAAGGTTCTATGGCTACACCTTC. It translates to CASSQGQGRIRFYGYTF.

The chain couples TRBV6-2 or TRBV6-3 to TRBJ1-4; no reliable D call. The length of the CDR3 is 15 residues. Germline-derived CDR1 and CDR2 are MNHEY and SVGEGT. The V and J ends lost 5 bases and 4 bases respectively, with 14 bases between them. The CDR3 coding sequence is TGTGCCAGCAGTGTACGACCCGGAGGTAATGAAAAACTGTTTTTT. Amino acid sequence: CASSVRPGGNEKLFF.

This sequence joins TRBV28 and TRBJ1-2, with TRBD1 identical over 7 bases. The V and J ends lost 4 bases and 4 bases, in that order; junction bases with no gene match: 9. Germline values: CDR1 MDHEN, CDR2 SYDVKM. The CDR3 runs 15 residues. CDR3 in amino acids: CASSSTGKSSYGYTF. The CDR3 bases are TGTGCCAGCAGTTCGACAGGGAAATCATCCTATGGCTACACCTTC.

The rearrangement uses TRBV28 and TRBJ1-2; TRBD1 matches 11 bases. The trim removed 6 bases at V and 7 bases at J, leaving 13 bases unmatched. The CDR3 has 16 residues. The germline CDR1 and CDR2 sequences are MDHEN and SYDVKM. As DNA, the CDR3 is TGTGCCAGCAGATCCTCCAGGGGACAGGGGGTACGTGGCTACACCTTC. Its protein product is CASRSSRGQGVRGYTF.

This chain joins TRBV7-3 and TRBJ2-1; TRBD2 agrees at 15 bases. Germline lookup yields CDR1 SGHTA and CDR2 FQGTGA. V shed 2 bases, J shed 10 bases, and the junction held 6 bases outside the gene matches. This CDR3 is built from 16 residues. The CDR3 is CASSLSGLAGGTEQFF. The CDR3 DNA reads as TGTGCCAGCAGCTTATCGGGACTAGCGGGGGGTACGGAGCAGTTCTTC.

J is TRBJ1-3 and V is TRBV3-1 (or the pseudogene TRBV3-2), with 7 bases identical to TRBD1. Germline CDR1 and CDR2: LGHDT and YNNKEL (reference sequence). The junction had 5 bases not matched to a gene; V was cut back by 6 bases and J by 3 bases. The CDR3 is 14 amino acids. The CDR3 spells CASSNRGRGNTIYF. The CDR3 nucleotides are TGTGCCAGCAGTAACAGGGGTCGTGGAAACACCATATATTTT.

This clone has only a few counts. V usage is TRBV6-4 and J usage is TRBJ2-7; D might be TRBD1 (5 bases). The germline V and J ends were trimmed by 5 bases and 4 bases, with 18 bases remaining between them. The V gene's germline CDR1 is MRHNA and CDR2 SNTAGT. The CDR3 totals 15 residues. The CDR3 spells CASSPRVGQDYEQYF. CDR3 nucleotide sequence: TGTGCCAGCAGTCCCCGGGTTGGACAAGATTACGAGCAGTACTTC.

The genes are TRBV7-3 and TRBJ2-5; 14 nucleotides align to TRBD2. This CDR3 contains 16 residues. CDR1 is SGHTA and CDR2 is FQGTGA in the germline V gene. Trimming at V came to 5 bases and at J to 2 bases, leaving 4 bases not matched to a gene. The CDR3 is CASSAGLAGGQETQYF. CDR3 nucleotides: TGTGCCAGCAGCGCAGGACTAGCGGGAGGACAAGAGACCCAGTACTTC. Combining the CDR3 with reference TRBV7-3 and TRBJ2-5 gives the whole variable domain GAGVSQTPSNKVTEKGKYVELRCDPISGHTALYWYRQSLGQGPEFLIYFQGTGAADDSGLPNDRFFAVRPEGSVSTLKIQRTERGDSAVYLCASSAGLAGGQETQYFGPGTRLLVL.

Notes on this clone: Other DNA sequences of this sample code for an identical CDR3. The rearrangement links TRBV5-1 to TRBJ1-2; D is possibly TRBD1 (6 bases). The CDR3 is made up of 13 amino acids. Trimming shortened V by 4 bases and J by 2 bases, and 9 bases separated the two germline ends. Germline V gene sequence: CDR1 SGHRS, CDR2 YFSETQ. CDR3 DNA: TGCGCCAGCAGCCTCGGACAGAACTATGGCTACACCTTC. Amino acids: CASSLGQNYGYTF.

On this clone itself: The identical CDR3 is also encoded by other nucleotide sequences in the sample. The DNA for the CDR3 is TGTGCCAGTAAACGACAGGGTAGCTACGAGCAGTACTTC. It is translated as CASKRQGSYEQYF. The rearrangement joins TRBV19 to TRBJ2-7; 7 bases are shared with TRBD1. The V segment lost 7 bases and the J segment 3 bases; nucleotides outside the gene matches: 6. CDR1 is LNHDA, CDR2 SQIVND, per germline (reference sequence). The CDR3 extends over 13 amino acids.

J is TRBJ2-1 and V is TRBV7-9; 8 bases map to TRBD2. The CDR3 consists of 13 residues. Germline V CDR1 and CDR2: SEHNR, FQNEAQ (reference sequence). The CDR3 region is CACGTSIPSEQFF. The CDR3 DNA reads TGTGCTTGTGGGACTAGTATTCCCAGTGAGCAGTTCTTC. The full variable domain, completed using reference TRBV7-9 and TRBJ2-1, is DTGVSQNPRHKITKRGQNVTFRCDPISEHNRLYWYRQTLGQGPEFLTYFQNEAQLEKSRLLSDRFSAERPKGSFSTLEIQRTEQGDSAMYLCACGTSIPSEQFFGPGTRLTVL.

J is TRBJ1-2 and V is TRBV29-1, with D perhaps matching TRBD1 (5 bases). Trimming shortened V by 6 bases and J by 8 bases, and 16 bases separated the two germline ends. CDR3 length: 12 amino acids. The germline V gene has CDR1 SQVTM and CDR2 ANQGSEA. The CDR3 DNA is TGCAGCGTCCTTGGGGGAGACGAGGGCTACACCTTC. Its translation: CSVLGGDEGYTF.